These 27 T cell receptor beta chains originate from one sample sequenced in a study of T cell clusters in autoimmune cytopenias (dated 2019 in TCRdb). Sequencing was performed on an Illumina MiSeq. TRB rearrangements were amplified by multiplex PCR following a touch-down protocol, with the TRB-A and TRB-B primer pools mixed in one tube. TCRdb reprocessed the reads, so every CDR3 protein sequence counts as one entry and DNA is not shown. The sample table gives roughly 8,100 distinct CDR3 sequences. Of the sample, under 6.5% is held by the ten largest clones. TRB amplification used approximately 0.25 ug of peripheral blood genomic DNA, roughly 41,000 genome equivalents, per sample. The source material was peripheral blood. These TCRs come from a human donor with an autoimmune cytopenia or autoimmune hepatitis (not recorded which).

This clonotype ranks as medium-sized in terms of frequency. The chain joins TRBV27 to TRBJ2-7; TCRdb names TRBD2, which stays unverified in the absence of DNA. The V gene's germline CDR1 is MNHEY and CDR2 SMNVEV (reference sequence). The length of the CDR3 is 14 residues. CDR3 sequence: CASSGIAGDYEQYF.

J is TRBJ1-1 and V is TRBV5-6. From germline, CDR1 is SGHDT and CDR2 YYEEEE. CDR3 length equals 13 residues. CDR3 in amino acids: CASSLIVGTEAFF.

This chain joins TRBV12-3 or TRBV12-4 and TRBJ1-4. There are 14 residues in the CDR3. CDR3 residues: CASSSQLGGEKLFF.

This clonotype is called medium-sized based on its frequency. V and J are TRBV19 and TRBJ1-5; lacking DNA, the TRBD1 call made by TCRdb goes unchecked. Germline CDR1 and CDR2: LNHDA and SQIVND (reference sequence). The CDR3 contains 14 residues. CDR3 protein: CASSSRQHNQPQHF.

The rearrangement uses TRBV5-8 and TRBJ2-1; TCRdb outputs TRBD1, but without DNA this stays unchecked. This CDR3 contains 14 residues. Per the germline V gene, CDR1 is SGHTS and CDR2 is YDEGEE. The CDR3 protein is CASSRARVSIEQFF.

Considering frequency, this clonotype is medium-sized. The gene calls are TRBV29-1 and TRBJ2-1. The CDR3 runs 14 residues. CDR1 is SQVTM, CDR2 ANQGSEA, per germline. The CDR3 protein is CSVVGIGSYNEQFF.

The chain carries TRBV11-2 and TRBJ1-1; without DNA, the TCRdb call of TRBD1 cannot be checked. The CDR3 is made up of 15 amino acids. Germline lookup yields CDR1 SGHAT and CDR2 FQNNGV. The CDR3 is CASSSRTEPNTEAFF.

Frequency places this clonotype as medium-sized (0.01 to 0.1%). The chain is built from TRBV6-5 and TRBJ2-1; with no DNA, the TCRdb D assignment of TRBD2 cannot be verified. This CDR3 has 17 amino acids. Germline V gene lookup returns CDR1 MNHEY and CDR2 SVGAGI. CDR3 loop: CASRATSGGAFYNEQFF.

The gene calls are TRBV5-1 and TRBJ2-3; TCRdb's assignment of TRBD2 cannot be checked, as there is no DNA. The CDR3 totals 17 residues. Germline CDR1 reads SGHRS; CDR2 reads YFSETQ. This chain's CDR3 is CASSLEGLAGGTDTQYF.

The chain recombines TRBV12-3 or TRBV12-4 with TRBJ2-7; TCRdb calls TRBD1, which cannot be checked without DNA. The CDR3 runs to 17 residues. CDR3 in amino acids: CASSPRTGFGNRHEQYF.

This clonotype is classed as medium-sized by frequency. This rearrangement joins TRBV6-6 to TRBJ1-3. Germline V gives CDR1 MNHNY, CDR2 SVGAGI (reference sequence). The CDR3 covers 18 residues. CDR3 sequence: CASSYSMVVGPLGNTIYF.

The chain links TRBV6-1 to TRBJ2-1; TCRdb calls TRBD2, which cannot be checked without DNA. CDR3 length equals 14 residues. Per germline, CDR1 MNHNS and CDR2 SASEGT. The CDR3 loop is CASSLSGSYNEQFF.

The chain has TRBV6-4 and TRBJ2-3; checking the TCRdb D call of TRBD1 is not possible without DNA. Looked up from germline, CDR1 is MRHNA and CDR2 is SNTAGT. The CDR3 extends over 15 amino acids. The CDR3 here is CASSEGTGGADTQYF.

J is TRBJ2-2 and V is TRBV20-1; without DNA, the TCRdb call of TRBD2 cannot be checked. Germline CDR1 reads DFQATT; CDR2 reads SNEGSKA (reference sequence). The CDR3 length is 15 residues. This CDR3 is CSARAGLARTWELFF.

Judged by frequency, this clonotype is medium-sized (0.01 to 0.1%). This chain connects TRBV6-5 to TRBJ2-1; TCRdb calls TRBD1, which cannot be checked without DNA. Per the germline V gene, CDR1 is MNHEY and CDR2 is SVGAGI. CDR3 length: 14 residues. CDR3 loop: CASRRQGGYNEQFF.

This chain links TRBV20-1 with TRBJ2-3; lacking DNA, the TRBD1 call made by TCRdb goes unchecked. The CDR3 length is 16 residues. The V gene's germline CDR1 is DFQATT and CDR2 SNEGSKA (reference sequence). The CDR3 loop reads CSARERGQRGTDTQYF.

This clonotype is labeled medium-sized based on frequency. This chain links TRBV14 with TRBJ2-2. The CDR3 runs to 15 residues. Germline values: CDR1 SGHDN, CDR2 FVKESK. The chain's CDR3 is CASSPNTKNTGELFF.

This clonotype shows up as medium-sized by frequency. The chain recombines TRBV30 with TRBJ1-2; there is no DNA to check the TCRdb D call of TRBD1. The germline V gene encodes CDR1 GTSNPN and CDR2 SVGIG (reference sequence). The CDR3 spans 12 residues. CDR3 protein: CAWSYGTGGYTF.

CDR3 loop: CATSDGPPASKGQYF. This chain uses TRBV24-1 with TRBJ2-7. The CDR3 contains 15 residues. The germline CDR1 and CDR2 sequences are KGHDR and SFDVKD.

V is TRBV12-3 or TRBV12-4 and J is TRBJ1-2; TCRdb designates TRBD1, a call that cannot be tested without DNA. The CDR3 covers 16 residues. The CDR3 here is CASSLVFGDRLGGYTF.

Frequency places this clonotype as medium-sized. The chain combines TRBV6-5 with TRBJ2-1; there is no DNA to check the TCRdb D call of TRBD1. The CDR3 is 16 residues long. The V gene's germline CDR1 is MNHEY and CDR2 SVGAGI. This CDR3 is CASRTETGVAYNEQFF.

Considering frequency, this clonotype is medium-sized. The CDR3 here is CASSFEAGGNQPQHF. The chain is built from TRBV7-2 and TRBJ1-5. The CDR3 has 15 amino acids. The germline V gene has CDR1 SGHTA and CDR2 FQGNSA.

By frequency, this clonotype is medium-sized (0.01 to 0.1%). The chain is built from TRBV12-3 or TRBV12-4 and TRBJ2-2; TCRdb's D gene call, TRBD1, goes unchecked for lack of DNA. The CDR3 has 17 amino acids. This CDR3 is CASSPRPGQGVTGELFF.

V and J are TRBV18 and TRBJ2-7; TCRdb proposes TRBD1, but this gene call is untestable without DNA. Germline assignment: CDR1 KGHSH and CDR2 LQKENI. The CDR3 covers 15 residues. CDR3 loop: CASSPDRISSYEQYF.

According to its frequency, this clonotype is medium-sized. This chain uses TRBV30 with TRBJ1-3. The V gene's germline CDR1 is GTSNPN and CDR2 SVGIG (reference sequence). There are 14 residues in the CDR3. The CDR3 is CAWSVQRSGNTIYF.

This clonotype is classed as medium-sized by frequency. The chain is built from TRBV27 and TRBJ2-2; TCRdb indicates TRBD1, and absent DNA this call remains unverified. Germline-derived CDR1 and CDR2 are MNHEY and SMNVEV (reference sequence). CDR3 length equals 14 residues. CDR3: CASRRQGIAGELFF.

This chain uses TRBV24-1 with TRBJ2-2; TCRdb's assignment of TRBD1 cannot be checked, as there is no DNA. The length of the CDR3 is 16 residues. Germline V gives CDR1 KGHDR, CDR2 SFDVKD. CDR3 residues: CATSDTGAVNTGELFF.